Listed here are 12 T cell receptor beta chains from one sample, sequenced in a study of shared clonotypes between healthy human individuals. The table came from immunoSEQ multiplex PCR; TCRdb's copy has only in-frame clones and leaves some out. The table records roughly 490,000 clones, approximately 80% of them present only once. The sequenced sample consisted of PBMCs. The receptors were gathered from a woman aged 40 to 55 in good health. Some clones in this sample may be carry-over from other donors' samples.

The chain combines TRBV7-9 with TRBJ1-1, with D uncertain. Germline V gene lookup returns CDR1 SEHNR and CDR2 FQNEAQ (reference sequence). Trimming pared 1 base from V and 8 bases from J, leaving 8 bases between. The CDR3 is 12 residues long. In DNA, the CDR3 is TGTGCCAGCAGCTTAGATGGCGGGGAAGCTTTCTTT. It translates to CASSLDGGEAFF.

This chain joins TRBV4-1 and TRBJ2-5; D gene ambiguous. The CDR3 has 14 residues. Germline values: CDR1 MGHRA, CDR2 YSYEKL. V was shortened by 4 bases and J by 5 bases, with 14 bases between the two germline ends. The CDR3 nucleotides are TGCGCCAGCAGCCTCGACCTGAAAGTGGAGACCCAGTACTTC. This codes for CASSLDLKVETQYF.

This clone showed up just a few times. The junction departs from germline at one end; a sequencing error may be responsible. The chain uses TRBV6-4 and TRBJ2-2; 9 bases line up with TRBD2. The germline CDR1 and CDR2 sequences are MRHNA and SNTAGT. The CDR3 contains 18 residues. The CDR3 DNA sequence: TGTGCCAGCAGTTACTCTGGTCCTAGCGGGGACCCCACCGGGGAGCTGTTTTTT. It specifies CASSYSGPSGDPTGELFF.

CDR3 region: CASTKALAGGGYNEQFF. The CDR3 DNA is TGTGCCAGCACCAAGGCACTAGCGGGAGGAGGCTACAATGAGCAGTTCTTC. The genes are TRBV2 and TRBJ2-1; TRBD2 aligns across 12 bases. Per germline, CDR1 SNHLY and CDR2 FYNNEI. V shed 7 bases and J 3 bases; nucleotides not matched to a gene: 10. This CDR3 comprises 17 residues.

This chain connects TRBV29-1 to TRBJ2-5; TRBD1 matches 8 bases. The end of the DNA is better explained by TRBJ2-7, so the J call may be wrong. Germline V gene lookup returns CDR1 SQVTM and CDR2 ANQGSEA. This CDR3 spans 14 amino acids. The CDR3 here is CSVKPGTGAYEQYF. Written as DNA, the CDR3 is TGCAGCGTCAAACCCGGGACAGGAGCCTACGAGCAGTACTTC.

The CDR3 DNA reads as TGTGCCAGCAGCCGCCCCGTTACTAGCGGGAGCCGCAGCTCCTACAATGAGCAGTTCTTC. Translated, it gives CASSRPVTSGSRSSYNEQFF. This chain links TRBV7-3 with TRBJ2-1; 11 nucleotides line up with TRBD2. The CDR3 length is 20 residues. The V and J ends lost 5 bases and 0 bases, in that order; junction bases with no gene match: 15. Germline CDR1 SGHTA, CDR2 FQGTGA.

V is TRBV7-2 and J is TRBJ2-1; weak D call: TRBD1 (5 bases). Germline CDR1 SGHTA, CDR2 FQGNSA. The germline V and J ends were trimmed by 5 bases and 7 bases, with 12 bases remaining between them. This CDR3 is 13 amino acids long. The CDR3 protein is CASSGIRENEQFF. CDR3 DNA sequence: TGTGCCAGCAGCGGGATCAGGGAAAATGAGCAGTTCTTC.

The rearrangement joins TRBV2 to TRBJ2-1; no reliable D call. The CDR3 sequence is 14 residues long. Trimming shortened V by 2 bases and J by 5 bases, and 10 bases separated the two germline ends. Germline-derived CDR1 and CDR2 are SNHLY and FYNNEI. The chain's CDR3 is CASSEMTSDNEQFF. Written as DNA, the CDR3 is TGTGCCAGCAGTGAAATGACCAGCGACAATGAGCAGTTCTTC.

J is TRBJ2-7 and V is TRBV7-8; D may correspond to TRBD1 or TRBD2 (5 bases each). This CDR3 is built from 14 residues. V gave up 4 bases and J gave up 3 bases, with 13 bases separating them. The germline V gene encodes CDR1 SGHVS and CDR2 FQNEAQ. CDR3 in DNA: TGTGCCAGCAGCTCCCGGGACCCGGGCTACGAGCAGTACTTC. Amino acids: CASSSRDPGYEQYF.

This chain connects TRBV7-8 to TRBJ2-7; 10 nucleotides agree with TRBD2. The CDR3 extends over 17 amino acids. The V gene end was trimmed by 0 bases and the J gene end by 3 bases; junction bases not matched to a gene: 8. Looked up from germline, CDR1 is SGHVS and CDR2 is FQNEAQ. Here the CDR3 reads CASSLAEAASGSYEQYF. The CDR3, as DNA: TGTGCCAGCAGCTTAGCGGAAGCGGCTAGCGGGAGCTACGAGCAGTACTTC.

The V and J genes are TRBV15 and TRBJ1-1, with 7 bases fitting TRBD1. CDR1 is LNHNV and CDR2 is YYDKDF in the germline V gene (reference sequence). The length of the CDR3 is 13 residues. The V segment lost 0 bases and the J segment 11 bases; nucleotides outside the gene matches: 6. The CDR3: CATSRDSEQGAFF. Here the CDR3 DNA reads TGTGCCACCAGCAGAGATTCCGAACAGGGGGCTTTCTTT. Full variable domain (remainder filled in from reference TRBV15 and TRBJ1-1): DAMVIQNPRYQVTQFGKPVTLSCSQTLNHNVMYWYQQKSSQAPKLLFHYYDKDFNNEADTPDNFQSRRPNTSFCFLDIRSPGLGDTAMYLCATSRDSEQGAFFGQGTRLTVV.

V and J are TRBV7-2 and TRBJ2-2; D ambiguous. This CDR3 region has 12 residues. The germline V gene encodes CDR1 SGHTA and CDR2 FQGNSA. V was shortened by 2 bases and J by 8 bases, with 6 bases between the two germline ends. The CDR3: CASSLIWGELFF. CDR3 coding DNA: TGTGCCAGCAGCTTAATCTGGGGGGAGCTGTTTTTT.